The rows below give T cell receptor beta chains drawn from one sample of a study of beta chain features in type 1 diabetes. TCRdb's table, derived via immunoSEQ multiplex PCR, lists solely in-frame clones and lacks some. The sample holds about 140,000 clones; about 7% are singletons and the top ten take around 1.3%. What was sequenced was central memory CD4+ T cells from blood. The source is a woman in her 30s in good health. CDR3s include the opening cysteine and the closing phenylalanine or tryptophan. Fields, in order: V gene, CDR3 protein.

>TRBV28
CASSLSQVNQPQHF
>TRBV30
CAWSVRTSGSLQETQYF
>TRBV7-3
CASSLAGYHNEQFF
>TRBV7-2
CASSFRTDPQETQYF
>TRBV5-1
CASSLFSRGDTQYF
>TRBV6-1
CASRGGLASNHEQYF
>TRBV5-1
CASSLATDNEKLFF
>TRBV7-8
CASTREGAVNFGEQYF
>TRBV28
CASSGALGQHNQPQHF
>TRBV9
CASSPGTSGDTQYF
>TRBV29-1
CSVDVASGIADTQYF
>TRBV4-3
CASSQDIGDGGYEQYF
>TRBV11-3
CASSLESGTSSTGELFF
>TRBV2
CASSDARLYGYTF
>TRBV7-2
CASSPRLAGVSDTQYF
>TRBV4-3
CASSQELRQHLAKNIQYF
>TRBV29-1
CSVMGQARSGANVLTF
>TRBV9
CASSVVASGAGELFF
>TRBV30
CAWSVSGSNQPQHF
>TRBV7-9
CASSPPGDRRTNEKLFF
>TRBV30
CAWRNAGQGGEQYF
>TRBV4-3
CASSQDPPDRGETQYF
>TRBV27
CASSLTRGMSNQPQHF
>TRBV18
CASSPTDSNQPQHF
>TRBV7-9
CASSSLAGELFF
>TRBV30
CAWRRPGGGEKLFF
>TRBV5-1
CASSLGQGSNQPQHF
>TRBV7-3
CASSSGLAAQQFF